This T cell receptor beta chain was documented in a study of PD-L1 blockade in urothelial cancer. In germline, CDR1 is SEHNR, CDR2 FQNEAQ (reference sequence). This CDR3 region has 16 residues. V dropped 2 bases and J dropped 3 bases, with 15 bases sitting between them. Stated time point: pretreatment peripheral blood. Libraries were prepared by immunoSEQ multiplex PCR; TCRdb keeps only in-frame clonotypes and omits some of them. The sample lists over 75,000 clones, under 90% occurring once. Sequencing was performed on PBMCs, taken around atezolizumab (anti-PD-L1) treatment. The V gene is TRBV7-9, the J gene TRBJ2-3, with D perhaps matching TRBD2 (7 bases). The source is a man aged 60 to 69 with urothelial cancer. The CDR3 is CASSLRGGLLTDTQYF. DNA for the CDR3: TGTGCCAGCAGCTTAAGGGGGGGCCTTTTGACAGATACGCAGTATTTT.